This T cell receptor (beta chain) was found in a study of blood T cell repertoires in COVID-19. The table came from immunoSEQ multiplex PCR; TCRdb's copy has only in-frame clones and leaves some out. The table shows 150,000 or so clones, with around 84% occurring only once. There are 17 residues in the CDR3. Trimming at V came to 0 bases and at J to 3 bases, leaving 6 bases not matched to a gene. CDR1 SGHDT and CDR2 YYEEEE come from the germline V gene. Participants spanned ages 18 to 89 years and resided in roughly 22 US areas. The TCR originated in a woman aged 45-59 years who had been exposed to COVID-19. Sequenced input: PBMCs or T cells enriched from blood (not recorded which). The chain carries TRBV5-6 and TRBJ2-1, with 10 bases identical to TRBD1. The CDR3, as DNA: TGTGCCAGCAGCTTGGTGACAGGGGGCTTTCGCTACAATGAGCAGTTCTTC. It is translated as CASSLVTGGFRYNEQFF.